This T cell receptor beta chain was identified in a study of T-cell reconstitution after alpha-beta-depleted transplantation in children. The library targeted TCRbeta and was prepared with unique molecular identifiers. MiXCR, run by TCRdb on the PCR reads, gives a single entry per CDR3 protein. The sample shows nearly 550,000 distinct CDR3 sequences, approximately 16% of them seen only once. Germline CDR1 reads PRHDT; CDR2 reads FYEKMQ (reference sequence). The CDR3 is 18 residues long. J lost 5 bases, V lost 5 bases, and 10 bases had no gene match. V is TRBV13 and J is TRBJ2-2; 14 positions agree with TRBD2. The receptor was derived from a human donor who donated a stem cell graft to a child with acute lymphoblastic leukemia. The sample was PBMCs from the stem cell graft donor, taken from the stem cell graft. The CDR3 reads CASSHTGLAGGWTGELFF. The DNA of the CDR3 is TGTGCCAGCAGCCATACAGGACTAGCGGGAGGTTGGACCGGGGAGCTGTTTTTT.